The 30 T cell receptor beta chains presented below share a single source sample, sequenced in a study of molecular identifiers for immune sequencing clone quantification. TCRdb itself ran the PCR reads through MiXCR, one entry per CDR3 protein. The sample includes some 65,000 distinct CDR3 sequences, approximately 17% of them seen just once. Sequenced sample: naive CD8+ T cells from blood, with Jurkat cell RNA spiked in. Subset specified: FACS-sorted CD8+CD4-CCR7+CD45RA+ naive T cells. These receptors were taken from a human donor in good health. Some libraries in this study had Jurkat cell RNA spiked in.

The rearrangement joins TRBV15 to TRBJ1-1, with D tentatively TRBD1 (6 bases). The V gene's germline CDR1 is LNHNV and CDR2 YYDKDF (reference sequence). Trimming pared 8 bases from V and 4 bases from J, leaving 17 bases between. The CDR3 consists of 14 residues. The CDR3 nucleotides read TGTGCCACCCAACATACAGGGTTGGGCACTGAAGCTTTCTTT. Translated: CATQHTGLGTEAFF. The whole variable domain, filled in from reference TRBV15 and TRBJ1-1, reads DAMVIQNPRYQVTQFGKPVTLSCSQTLNHNVMYWYQQKSSQAPKLLFHYYDKDFNNEADTPDNFQSRRPNTSFCFLDIRSPGLGDTAMYLCATQHTGLGTEAFFGQGTRLTVV.

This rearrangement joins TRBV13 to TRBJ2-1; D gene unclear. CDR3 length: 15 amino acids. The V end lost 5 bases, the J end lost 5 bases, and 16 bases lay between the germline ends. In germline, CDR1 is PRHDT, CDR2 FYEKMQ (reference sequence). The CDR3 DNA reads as TGTGCCAGCAGCCCGCCGAACGGGCGGCACAATGAGCAGTTCTTC. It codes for CASSPPNGRHNEQFF.

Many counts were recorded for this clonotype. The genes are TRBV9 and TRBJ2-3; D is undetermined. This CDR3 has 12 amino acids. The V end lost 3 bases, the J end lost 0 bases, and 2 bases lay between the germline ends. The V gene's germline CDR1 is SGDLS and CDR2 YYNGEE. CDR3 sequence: CASSASTDTQYF. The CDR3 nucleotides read TGTGCCAGCAGCGCTAGCACAGATACGCAGTATTTT.

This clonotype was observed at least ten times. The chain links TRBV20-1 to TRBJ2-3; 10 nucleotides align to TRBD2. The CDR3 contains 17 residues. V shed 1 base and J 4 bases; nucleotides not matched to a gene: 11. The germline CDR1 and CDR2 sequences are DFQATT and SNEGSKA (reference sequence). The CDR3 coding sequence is TGCAGTGCTAGAGGGGTAGCGGGAGGTGGTGTGGCAGATACGCAGTATTTT. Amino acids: CSARGVAGGGVADTQYF.

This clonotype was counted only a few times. The CDR3 is CATRQLHEQYF. The CDR3 region has the DNA TGTGCCACCCGACAGCTTCACGAGCAGTACTTC. The V gene is TRBV10-3, the J gene TRBJ2-7; a possible D gene is TRBD1 (5 bases). The V end was cut by 10 bases, the J end by 5 bases, with 12 bases between. CDR3 size: 11 residues. CDR1 ENHRY and CDR2 SYGVKD come from the germline V gene.

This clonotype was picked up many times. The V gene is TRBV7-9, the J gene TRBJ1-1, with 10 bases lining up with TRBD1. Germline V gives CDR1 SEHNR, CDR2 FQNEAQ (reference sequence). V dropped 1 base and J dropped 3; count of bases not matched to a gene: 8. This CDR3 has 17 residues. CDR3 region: CASSLGRDRGRDTEAFF. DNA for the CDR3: TGTGCCAGCAGCTTAGGCCGGGACAGGGGAAGGGACACTGAAGCTTTCTTT.

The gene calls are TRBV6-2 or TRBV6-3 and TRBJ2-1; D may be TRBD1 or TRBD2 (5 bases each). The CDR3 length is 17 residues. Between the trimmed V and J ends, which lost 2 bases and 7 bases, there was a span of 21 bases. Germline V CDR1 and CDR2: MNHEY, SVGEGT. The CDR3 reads CASSYNMGRGDGNEQFF. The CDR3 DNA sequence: TGTGCCAGCAGTTACAACATGGGTAGAGGGGACGGGAATGAGCAGTTCTTC.

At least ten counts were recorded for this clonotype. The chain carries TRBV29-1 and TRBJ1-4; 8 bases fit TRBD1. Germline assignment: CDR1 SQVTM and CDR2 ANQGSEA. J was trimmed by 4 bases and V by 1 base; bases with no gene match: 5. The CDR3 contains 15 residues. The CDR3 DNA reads TGCAGCGTTGAAGGTCGGACAGGGAGTAATGAAAAACTGTTTTTT. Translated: CSVEGRTGSNEKLFF.

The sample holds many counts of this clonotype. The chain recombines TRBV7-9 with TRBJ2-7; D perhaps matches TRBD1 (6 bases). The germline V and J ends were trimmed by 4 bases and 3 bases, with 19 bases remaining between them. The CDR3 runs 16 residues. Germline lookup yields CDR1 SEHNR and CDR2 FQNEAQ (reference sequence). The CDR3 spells CASSSTRQGTHYEQYF. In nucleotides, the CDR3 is TGTGCCAGCAGCTCTACCAGGCAAGGGACACACTACGAGCAGTACTTC.

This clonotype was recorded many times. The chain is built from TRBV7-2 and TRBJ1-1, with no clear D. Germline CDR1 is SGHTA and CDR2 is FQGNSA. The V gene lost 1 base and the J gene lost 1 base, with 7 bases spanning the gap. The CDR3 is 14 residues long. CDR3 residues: CASSLGGENTEAFF. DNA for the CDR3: TGTGCCAGCAGCTTAGGCGGGGAGAACACTGAAGCTTTCTTT.

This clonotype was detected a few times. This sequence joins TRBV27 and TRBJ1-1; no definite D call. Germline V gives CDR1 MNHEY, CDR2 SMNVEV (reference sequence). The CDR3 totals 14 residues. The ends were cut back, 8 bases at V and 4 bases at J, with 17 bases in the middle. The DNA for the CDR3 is TGTGCCAGCCAGGCGAGGACCGCGACCACTGAAGCTTTCTTT. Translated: CASQARTATTEAFF.

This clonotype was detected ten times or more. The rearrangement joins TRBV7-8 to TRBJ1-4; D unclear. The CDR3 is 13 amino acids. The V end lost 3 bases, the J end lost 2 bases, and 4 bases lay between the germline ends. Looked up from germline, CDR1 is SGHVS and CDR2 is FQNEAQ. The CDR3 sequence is CASSFGTNEKLFF. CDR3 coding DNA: TGTGCCAGCAGCTTCGGGACTAATGAAAAACTGTTTTTT.

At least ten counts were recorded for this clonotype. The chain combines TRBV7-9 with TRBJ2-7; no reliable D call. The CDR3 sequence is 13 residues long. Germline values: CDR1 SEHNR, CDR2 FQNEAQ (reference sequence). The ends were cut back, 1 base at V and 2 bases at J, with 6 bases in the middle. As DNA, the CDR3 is TGTGCCAGCAGCTTAGGTCGTCCCTACGAGCAGTACTTC. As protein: CASSLGRPYEQYF.

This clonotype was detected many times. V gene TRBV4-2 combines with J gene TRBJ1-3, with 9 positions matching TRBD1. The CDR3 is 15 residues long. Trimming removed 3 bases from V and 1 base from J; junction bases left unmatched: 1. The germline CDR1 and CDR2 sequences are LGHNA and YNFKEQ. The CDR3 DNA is TGTGCCAGCAGCCAGACAGGGGGTTCTGGAAACACCATATATTTT. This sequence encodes CASSQTGGSGNTIYF.

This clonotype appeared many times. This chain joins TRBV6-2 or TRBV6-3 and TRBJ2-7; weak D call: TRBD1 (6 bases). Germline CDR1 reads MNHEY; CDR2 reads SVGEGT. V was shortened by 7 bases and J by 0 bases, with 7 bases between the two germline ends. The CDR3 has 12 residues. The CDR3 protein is CASTDSSYEQYF. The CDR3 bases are TGTGCCAGCACGGACAGCTCCTACGAGCAGTACTTC.

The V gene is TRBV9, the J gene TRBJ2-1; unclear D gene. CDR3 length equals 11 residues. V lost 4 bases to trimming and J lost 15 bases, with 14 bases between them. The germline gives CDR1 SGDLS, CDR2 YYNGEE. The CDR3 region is CASSTRQNGFF. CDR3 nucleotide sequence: TGTGCCAGCAGCACTCGCCAAAACGGGTTCTTC.

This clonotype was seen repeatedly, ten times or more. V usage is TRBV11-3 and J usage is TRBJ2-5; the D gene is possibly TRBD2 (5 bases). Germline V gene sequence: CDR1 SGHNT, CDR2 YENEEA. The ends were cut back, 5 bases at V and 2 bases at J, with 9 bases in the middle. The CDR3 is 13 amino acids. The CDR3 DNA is TGTGCCAGCAGCCCTCCGGGACAAGAGACCCAGTACTTC. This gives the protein CASSPPGQETQYF. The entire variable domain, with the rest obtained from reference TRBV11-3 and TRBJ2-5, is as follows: EAGVVQSPRYKIIEKKQPVAFWCNPISGHNTLYWYLQNLGQGPELLIRYENEEAVDDSQLPKDRFSAERLKGVDSTLKIQPAELGDSAVYLCASSPPGQETQYFGPGTRLLVL.

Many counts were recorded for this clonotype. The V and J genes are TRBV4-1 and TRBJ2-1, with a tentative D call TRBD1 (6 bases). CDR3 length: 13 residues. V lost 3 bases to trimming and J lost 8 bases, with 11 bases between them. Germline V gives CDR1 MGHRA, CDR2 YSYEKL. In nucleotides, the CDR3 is TGCGCCAGCAGCCACCCCAGGGGAGATGAGCAGTTCTTC. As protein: CASSHPRGDEQFF.

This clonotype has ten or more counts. The CDR3 bases are TGTGCCAGCAGTCACCGGGACCGCTTTATCACAGATACGCAGTATTTT. Its translation: CASSHRDRFITDTQYF. The J gene is TRBJ2-3, the V gene TRBV2; either TRBD1 or TRBD2 may supply D (5 bases each). Germline loops: CDR1 SNHLY, CDR2 FYNNEI. Trimming shortened V by 5 bases and J by 2 bases, and 17 bases separated the two germline ends. The CDR3 length is 16 residues.

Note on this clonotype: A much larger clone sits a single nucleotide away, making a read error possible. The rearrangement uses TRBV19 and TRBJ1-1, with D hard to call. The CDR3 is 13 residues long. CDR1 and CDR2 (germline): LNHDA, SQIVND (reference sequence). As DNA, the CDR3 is TGTGCCGGTAGTACTACTGTGGGCACTGAAGCTTTCTTT. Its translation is CAGSTTVGTEAFF.

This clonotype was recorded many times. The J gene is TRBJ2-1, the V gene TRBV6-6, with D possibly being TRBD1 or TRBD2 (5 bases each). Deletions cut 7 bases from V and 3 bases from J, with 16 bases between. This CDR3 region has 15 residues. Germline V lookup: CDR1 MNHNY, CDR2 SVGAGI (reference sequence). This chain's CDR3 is CASTTGTNFYNEQFF. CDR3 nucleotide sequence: TGTGCCAGCACTACCGGGACCAATTTCTACAATGAGCAGTTCTTC.

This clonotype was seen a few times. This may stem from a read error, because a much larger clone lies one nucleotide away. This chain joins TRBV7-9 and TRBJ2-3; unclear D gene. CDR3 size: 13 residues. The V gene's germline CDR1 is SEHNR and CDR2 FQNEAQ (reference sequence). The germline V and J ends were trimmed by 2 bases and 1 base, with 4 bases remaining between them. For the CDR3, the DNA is TGTGCCAGCAGCTTACCTGGCACAGATACGCAGTATTTT. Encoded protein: CASSLPGTDTQYF. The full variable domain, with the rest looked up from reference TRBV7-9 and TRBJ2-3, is DTGVSQNPRHKITKRGQNVTFRCDPISEHNRLYWYRQTLGQGPEFLTYFQNEAQLEKSRLLSDRFSAERPKGSFSTLEIQRTEQGDSAMYLCASSLPGTDTQYFGPGTRLTVL.

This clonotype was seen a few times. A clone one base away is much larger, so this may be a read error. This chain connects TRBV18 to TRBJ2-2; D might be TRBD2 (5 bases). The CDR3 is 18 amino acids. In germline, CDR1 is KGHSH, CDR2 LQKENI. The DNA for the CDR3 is TGTGCCAGCTCACCATTGTCGTCCGAGGATCCGAACACCGGGGAGCTGGTTTTT. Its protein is CASSPLSSEDPNTGELVF.

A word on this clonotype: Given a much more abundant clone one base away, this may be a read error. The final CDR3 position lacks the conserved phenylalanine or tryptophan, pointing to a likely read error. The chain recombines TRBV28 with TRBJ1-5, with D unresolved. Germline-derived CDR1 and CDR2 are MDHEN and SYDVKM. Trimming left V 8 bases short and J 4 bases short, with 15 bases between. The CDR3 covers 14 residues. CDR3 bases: TGTGCCAGCTTAGGGTCTGAACTGAATCAGCCCCAGCATCTT. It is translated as CASLGSELNQPQHL.

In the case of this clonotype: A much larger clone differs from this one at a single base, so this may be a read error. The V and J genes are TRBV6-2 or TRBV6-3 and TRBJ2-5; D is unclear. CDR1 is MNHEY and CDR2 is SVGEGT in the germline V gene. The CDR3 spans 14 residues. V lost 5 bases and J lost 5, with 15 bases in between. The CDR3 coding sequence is TGTGCCAGCAGTAGAACTGACATCCATGAGACCCAGTACTTC. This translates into CASSRTDIHETQYF.

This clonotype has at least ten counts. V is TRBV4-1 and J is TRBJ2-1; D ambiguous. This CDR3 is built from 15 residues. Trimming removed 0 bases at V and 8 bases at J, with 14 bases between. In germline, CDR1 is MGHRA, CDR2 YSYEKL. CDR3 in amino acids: CASSQERVGWDEQFF. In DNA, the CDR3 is TGCGCCAGCAGCCAAGAAAGGGTTGGGTGGGATGAGCAGTTCTTC.

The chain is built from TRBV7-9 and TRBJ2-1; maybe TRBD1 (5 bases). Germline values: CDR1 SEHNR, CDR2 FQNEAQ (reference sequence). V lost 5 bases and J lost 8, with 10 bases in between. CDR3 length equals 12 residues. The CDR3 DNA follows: TGTGCCAGCAGCACACAAGGGGATGAGCAGTTCTTC. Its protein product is CASSTQGDEQFF.

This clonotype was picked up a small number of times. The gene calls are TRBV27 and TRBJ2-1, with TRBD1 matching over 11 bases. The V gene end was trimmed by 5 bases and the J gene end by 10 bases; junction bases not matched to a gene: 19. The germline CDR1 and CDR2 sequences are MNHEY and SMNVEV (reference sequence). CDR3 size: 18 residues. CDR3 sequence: CASSPGQGASGYIREQFF. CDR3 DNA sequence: TGTGCCAGCAGTCCCGGACAGGGGGCGAGCGGGTACATACGAGAGCAGTTCTTC.

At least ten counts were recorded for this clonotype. The CDR3 sequence is CASSYSSHSAQHF. The CDR3 coding sequence is TGTGCCAGCAGTTACTCGTCACACTCGGCCCAGCATTTT. The chain carries TRBV6-5 and TRBJ1-5, with D uncertain. The CDR3 covers 13 residues. Germline assignment: CDR1 MNHEY and CDR2 SVGAGI. Trimming took 0 bases from V and 11 from J, leaving 11 bases between them.

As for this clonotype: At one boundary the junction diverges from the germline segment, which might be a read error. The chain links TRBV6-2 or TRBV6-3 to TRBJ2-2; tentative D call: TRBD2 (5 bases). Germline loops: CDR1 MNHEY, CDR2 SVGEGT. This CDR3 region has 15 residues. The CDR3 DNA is TGTGCCAGCAGTTACCCGGGGTCGAACACCGGGGAGCTGCTTTTT. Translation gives CASSYPGSNTGELLF.